This T cell receptor beta chain was profiled in a study of T cells in localized non-small cell lung cancer. Concerning this clone itself: Its cognate antigen is unknown.

General study points: Uninvolved adjacent lung showed the highest T cell clonality, exceeding tumor.

Assay: immunoSEQ multiplex PCR; the TCRdb copy retains only in-frame clones and omits some. The table shows 35,000 or so clones, with around 90% occurring only once. The CDR3 runs 13 residues. V trimming: 5 bases; J trimming: 5 bases; junction bases outside the gene matches: 4. Germline CDR1 reads KGHSH; CDR2 reads LQKENI. The clonotype was recovered from a woman aged 40 to 75 with stage I lung adenocarcinoma. The chain recombines TRBV18 with TRBJ2-7; TRBD1 matches at 9 bases. The specimen comprised peripheral blood, sampled before any cancer treatment. The CDR3 reads CASSRTGANEQYF. The DNA of the CDR3 is TGTGCCAGCTCAAGGACAGGGGCGAACGAGCAGTACTTC.